The clone carrying this TCR beta chain was counted once. What it recognizes is unknown. Primers: 60 Vbeta forward and 13 Jbeta reverse. The assay was immunoSEQ multiplex PCR, and TCRdb's table has in-frame clones only and misses some. The sample has 200,000 to 250,000 clones, under 80% seen once. Germline V CDR1 and CDR2: SGHTS, YDEGEE. V trimming: 3 bases; J trimming: 4 bases; junction bases outside the gene matches: 2. The CDR3 runs 14 residues. This specimen comes from a study of cytomegalovirus exposure and HLA in healthy donors. Study background: Approximately 80 million unique TCRs, all from HLA-typed donors, were included in an early release of the data.

Study-wide results and caveats: Indistinguishability led to the exclusion of some V segments, TRBV6-2 and TRBV6-3 included.

This receptor was identified in a woman aged 25 to 45 in good health and CMV-seronegative. This chain links TRBV5-8 with TRBJ2-5; 11 positions agree with TRBD2. Sequences were obtained from PBMCs. The CDR3 bases are TGTGCCAGCAGCTCTAGCGGGGGGACAGAGACCCAGTACTTC. This translates into CASSSSGGTETQYF.